The rows below give T cell receptor beta chains drawn from one sample of a study of Ad26.COV2.S vaccination and SARS-CoV-2 variants. Sequencing used immunoSEQ multiplex PCR; TCRdb keeps in-frame clones, though not all of them. The data show a few hundred thousand clones, 83% seen once. Sequencing used peripheral blood, obtained in a trial of Ad26.COV2.S vaccine versus placebo. The receptors were sampled from a person aged 18-65 years who received the Ad26.COV2.S COVID-19 vaccine or a placebo. The CDR3 runs from the conserved cysteine through the conserved F or W. Fields, in order: J gene, V gene, clone size, D gene, CDR3 DNA, CDR3 protein. A D gene is named only where the DNA matches it firmly. Clone size, where shown, is once, few, many, or a class for clones that have expanded.

J gene: TRBJ2-2
V gene: TRBV6-5
clone size: -
D gene: -
CDR3 DNA: TGTGCCAGCAAAGGGGAGAACACCGGGGAGCTGTTTTTT
CDR3 protein: CASKGENTGELFF

J gene: TRBJ2-5
V gene: TRBV19
clone size: -
D gene: TRBD1
CDR3 DNA: TGTGCCAGTAGTATGCCAGGGGGCACATCGGAGACCCAGTACTTC
CDR3 protein: CASSMPGGTSETQYF

J gene: TRBJ2-2
V gene: TRBV6-5
clone size: -
D gene: -
CDR3 DNA: TGTGCCAGCAGTTACTCGAATCGGAACACCGGGGAGCTGTTTTTT
CDR3 protein: CASSYSNRNTGELFF

J gene: TRBJ1-1
V gene: TRBV27
clone size: -
D gene: -
CDR3 DNA: TGTGCCAGCAGTCTTAACATGAACACTGAAGCTTTCTTT
CDR3 protein: CASSLNMNTEAFF

J gene: TRBJ1-3
V gene: TRBV4-3
clone size: -
D gene: TRBD1
CDR3 DNA: TGCGCCAGCAGCCCTCGGGACAGGGGGAGCCGTGGAAACACCATATATTTT
CDR3 protein: CASSPRDRGSRGNTIYF

J gene: TRBJ2-4
V gene: TRBV19
clone size: -
D gene: -
CDR3 DNA: TGTGCCAGTAGTCCAGAACTAGCCAAAAACATTCAGTACTTC
CDR3 protein: CASSPELAKNIQYF

J gene: TRBJ2-3
V gene: TRBV9
clone size: -
D gene: TRBD2
CDR3 DNA: TGTGCCAGCAGCGTAGGGTCGGGTAGCGGGGGGGCCTGGACAGATACGCAGTATTTT
CDR3 protein: CASSVGSGSGGAWTDTQYF

J gene: TRBJ1-1
V gene: TRBV30
clone size: -
D gene: -
CDR3 DNA: TGTGCCTGGGAAGAAAGGAACACTGAAGCTTTCTTT
CDR3 protein: CAWEERNTEAFF

J gene: TRBJ1-2
V gene: TRBV13
clone size: -
D gene: -
CDR3 DNA: TGTGCCAGCAGAACCCTCGGACAGCTCTATGGCTACACCTTC
CDR3 protein: CASRTLGQLYGYTF

J gene: TRBJ1-1
V gene: TRBV27
clone size: -
D gene: -
CDR3 DNA: TGTGCCAGCAGTTTAAGTCAGATGAACACTGAAGCTTTCTTT
CDR3 protein: CASSLSQMNTEAFF

J gene: TRBJ1-4
V gene: TRBV6-1
clone size: -
D gene: -
CDR3 DNA: TGTGCCAGCAGTGAAGCCCGGGGGGGAAAACTGTTTTTT
CDR3 protein: CASSEARGGKLFF

J gene: TRBJ2-2
V gene: TRBV5-1
clone size: -
D gene: -
CDR3 DNA: TGCGCCAGCAGCTTGGATAGGGGCACCGGGGAGCTGTTTTTT
CDR3 protein: CASSLDRGTGELFF

J gene: TRBJ2-2
V gene: TRBV4-1
clone size: -
D gene: -
CDR3 DNA: TGCGCCAGCAGCCACAGGGGGGAGGGCCGTACCCGGGAGCTGTTTTTT
CDR3 protein: CASSHRGEGRTRELFF

J gene: TRBJ1-2
V gene: TRBV4-3
clone size: -
D gene: TRBD1
CDR3 DNA: TGCGCCAGCAGCCAAGATTTCGGGACAGCGACTAACTATGGCTACACCTTC
CDR3 protein: CASSQDFGTATNYGYTF

J gene: TRBJ1-6
V gene: TRBV3-1/TRBV3-2
clone size: -
D gene: -
CDR3 DNA: TGTGCCAGCTCTTCTTCTGGGGCCTATAATTCACCCCTCCACTTT
CDR3 protein: CASSSSGAYNSPLHF

J gene: TRBJ2-5
V gene: TRBV5-8
clone size: -
D gene: -
CDR3 DNA: TGTGCCAGCAGCTTGGGTCGGGTGCAAGAGACCCAGTACTTC
CDR3 protein: CASSLGRVQETQYF

J gene: TRBJ2-1
V gene: TRBV24-1
clone size: -
D gene: TRBD1
CDR3 DNA: TGTGCCACCAGTGTGGGGGACAGGGGCCACGAACGGCAGTTCTTC
CDR3 protein: CATSVGDRGHERQFF

J gene: TRBJ2-2
V gene: TRBV5-4
clone size: -
D gene: TRBD2
CDR3 DNA: TGTGCCAGCAGCTCCCGGGGCGGGGGGGCCGACGGGGAGCTGTTTTTT
CDR3 protein: CASSSRGGGADGELFF

J gene: TRBJ2-7
V gene: TRBV6-5
clone size: -
D gene: -
CDR3 DNA: TGTGCCACTCGACAGGGAGGGACCTACGAGCAGTACTTC
CDR3 protein: CATRQGGTYEQYF

J gene: TRBJ1-2
V gene: TRBV25-1
clone size: -
D gene: TRBD1
CDR3 DNA: TGTGCCAGCAGTTCAACACGGACAGGGGAAAGTAGTGGCTACACCTTC
CDR3 protein: CASSSTRTGESSGYTF

J gene: TRBJ2-1
V gene: TRBV28
clone size: -
D gene: -
CDR3 DNA: TGTGCCAGCAGTTTAGCCTTCAGGACAGACAATGAGCAGTTCTTC
CDR3 protein: CASSLAFRTDNEQFF

J gene: TRBJ2-3
V gene: TRBV7-3
clone size: -
D gene: -
CDR3 DNA: TGTGCCAGCAGCTCTCGTATAAACACAGATACGCAGTATTTT
CDR3 protein: CASSSRINTDTQYF

J gene: TRBJ1-1
V gene: TRBV18
clone size: -
D gene: -
CDR3 DNA: TGTGCCAGCTCACCGATTGCCAGAAACACTGAAGCTTTCTTT
CDR3 protein: CASSPIARNTEAFF

J gene: TRBJ1-5
V gene: TRBV12-5
clone size: -
D gene: -
CDR3 DNA: TGTGCTAGTGGTTCTATAGTGGGCACTCAGCCCCAGCATTTT
CDR3 protein: CASGSIVGTQPQHF

J gene: TRBJ2-1
V gene: TRBV6-1
clone size: -
D gene: -
CDR3 DNA: TGTGCCAGCAGTGAACGCGGGCGCGCTACAAGGAATGAGCAGTTCTTC
CDR3 protein: CASSERGRATRNEQFF

J gene: TRBJ1-1
V gene: TRBV9
clone size: -
D gene: -
CDR3 DNA: TGTGCCAGCAGCGTAGGCTGGAACACTGAAGCTTTCTTT
CDR3 protein: CASSVGWNTEAFF

J gene: TRBJ1-1
V gene: TRBV21-1
clone size: -
D gene: -
CDR3 DNA: TGTGCCAGCAGCCTGGGACAGGGGGCCATGTACCCTTCGGCTTTCTTT
CDR3 protein: CASSLGQGAMYPSAFF

J gene: TRBJ2-7
V gene: TRBV27
clone size: -
D gene: TRBD1
CDR3 DNA: TGTGCCAGCACCGAAACTCCGGGACAGCCCTACGAGCAGTACTTC
CDR3 protein: CASTETPGQPYEQYF

J gene: TRBJ2-3
V gene: TRBV4-2
clone size: -
D gene: -
CDR3 DNA: TGTGCCAGCAGCCGCAGGGATCCCACAGATACGCAGTATTTT
CDR3 protein: CASSRRDPTDTQYF

J gene: TRBJ1-3
V gene: TRBV6-2/TRBV6-3
clone size: -
D gene: -
CDR3 DNA: TGTGCCAGCAGTTACCGACAGACCTCTGGAAACACCATATATTTT
CDR3 protein: CASSYRQTSGNTIYF

J gene: TRBJ1-1
V gene: TRBV2
clone size: few
D gene: TRBD1
CDR3 DNA: TGTGCCAGCAGTATACAGGGGAGCACTGAAGCTTTCTTT
CDR3 protein: CASSIQGSTEAFF

J gene: TRBJ2-6
V gene: TRBV5-1
clone size: -
D gene: -
CDR3 DNA: TGCGCCAGCAGCGACCTCTCTGGGGCCAACGTCCTGACTTTC
CDR3 protein: CASSDLSGANVLTF

J gene: TRBJ2-5
V gene: TRBV24-1
clone size: -
D gene: -
CDR3 DNA: TGTGCCACCGCAAGGGGGGGCGAAGAGACCCAGTACTTC
CDR3 protein: CATARGGEETQYF

J gene: TRBJ2-3
V gene: TRBV28
clone size: -
D gene: -
CDR3 DNA: TGTGCCAGCAGTCTCGAGCGGCCGGATAGCACAGATACGCAGTATTTT
CDR3 protein: CASSLERPDSTDTQYF

J gene: TRBJ1-1
V gene: TRBV9
clone size: -
D gene: -
CDR3 DNA: TGTGCCAGCAGCGTAGCCGGGGGCAACACTGAAGCTTTCTTT
CDR3 protein: CASSVAGGNTEAFF

J gene: TRBJ1-4
V gene: TRBV5-1
clone size: -
D gene: TRBD1
CDR3 DNA: TGCGCCAGCAGGACCCGGACAGGGCGAGATGAAAAACTGTTTTTT
CDR3 protein: CASRTRTGRDEKLFF

J gene: TRBJ1-5
V gene: TRBV2
clone size: -
D gene: -
CDR3 DNA: TGTGCCAGCAGTGATTGGACACCAAATCAGCCCCAGCATTTT
CDR3 protein: CASSDWTPNQPQHF

J gene: TRBJ2-5
V gene: TRBV10-1
clone size: -
D gene: -
CDR3 DNA: TGCGCCAGCGGAGGGACTCTACAAGAGACCCAGTACTTC
CDR3 protein: CASGGTLQETQYF

J gene: TRBJ2-7
V gene: TRBV11-2
clone size: -
D gene: -
CDR3 DNA: TGTGCCAGCAGTCCTCGTACTGACGGTACTTACGAGCAGTACTTC
CDR3 protein: CASSPRTDGTYEQYF

J gene: TRBJ2-6
V gene: TRBV2
clone size: -
D gene: -
CDR3 DNA: TGTGCCAGCAGTGAACATGGGGGGCAAGGGGCCAACGTCCTGACTTTC
CDR3 protein: CASSEHGGQGANVLTF

J gene: TRBJ2-7
V gene: TRBV27
clone size: once
D gene: TRBD1
CDR3 DNA: TGTGCCAGCAGTTTGGCCCTGACAGGGAACTCCTACGAGCAGTACTTC
CDR3 protein: CASSLALTGNSYEQYF

J gene: TRBJ2-7
V gene: TRBV10-2
clone size: few
D gene: -
CDR3 DNA: TGCGCCAGCAGTGAAGTGGGAAACGTTTGGCAGCAGTACTTC
CDR3 protein: CASSEVGNVWQQYF

J gene: TRBJ1-4
V gene: TRBV5-6
clone size: -
D gene: -
CDR3 DNA: TGTGCCAGCAGCTTGGGAAGGGGAACTAATGAAAAACTGTTTTTT
CDR3 protein: CASSLGRGTNEKLFF

J gene: TRBJ1-3
V gene: TRBV19
clone size: -
D gene: -
CDR3 DNA: TGTGCCAGTAGTATGACTGTCCTCGGGGGAAACACCATATATTTT
CDR3 protein: CASSMTVLGGNTIYF

J gene: TRBJ1-5
V gene: TRBV5-6
clone size: -
D gene: -
CDR3 DNA: TGTGCCAGCAGCTTGGTGGGCATCAATCAGCCCCAGCATTTT
CDR3 protein: CASSLVGINQPQHF

J gene: TRBJ1-1
V gene: TRBV3-1/TRBV3-2
clone size: -
D gene: -
CDR3 DNA: TGTGCCAGCAGCCAAGACAGTCTGAACACTGAAGCTTTCTTT
CDR3 protein: CASSQDSLNTEAFF

J gene: TRBJ2-7
V gene: TRBV20-1
clone size: -
D gene: -
CDR3 DNA: TGCAGTGGTAGGGACGAGCAGTACTTC
CDR3 protein: CSGRDEQYF

J gene: TRBJ2-3
V gene: TRBV9
clone size: -
D gene: -
CDR3 DNA: TGTGCCAGCGGAGTGAGGGCAGATACGCAGTATTTT
CDR3 protein: CASGVRADTQYF

J gene: TRBJ1-3
V gene: TRBV7-9
clone size: -
D gene: TRBD1
CDR3 DNA: TGTGCCAGCAGCCGGGGGACAGGGACTGGAAACACCATATATTTT
CDR3 protein: CASSRGTGTGNTIYF

J gene: TRBJ1-5
V gene: TRBV6-5
clone size: -
D gene: -
CDR3 DNA: TGTGCCAGCAGTTACTCCAGGGATAGCAATCAGCCCCAGCATTTT
CDR3 protein: CASSYSRDSNQPQHF

J gene: TRBJ1-6
V gene: TRBV5-1
clone size: -
D gene: TRBD1
CDR3 DNA: TGCGCCAGCAGCTTCCGGACAGGGCAATCACCCCTCCACTTT
CDR3 protein: CASSFRTGQSPLHF